These 32 T cell receptor beta chains came from one sample sequenced in a study of blood T cell repertoires in COVID-19 (dated by TCRdb to the early 2020s). Libraries were built with the immunoSEQ multiplex PCR assay. The clones in this table, taken by TCRdb from immuneACCESS, are in-frame only. Not every clone is retained; where verified, under half of the shortfall comes from an unresolved V gene, and the cause of the rest is unknown. The sample table shows around 100,000 clones, and roughly 80% are seen once. The top ten hold roughly 10% of the sample. Sequencing was performed on peripheral blood. The receptors stem from a man aged 55 to 69 with active or convalescent COVID-19.

The chain links TRBV27 to TRBJ1-2; no reliable D call. There are 13 residues in the CDR3. V lost 6 bases and J 2 bases, leaving 10 bases between the germline ends. CDR1 and CDR2 (germline): MNHEY, SMNVEV (reference sequence). This CDR3 is CASSQRANYGYTF. In DNA form, the CDR3 reads TGTGCCAGCAGCCAGAGAGCGAACTATGGCTACACCTTC.

The rearrangement links TRBV18 to TRBJ2-1; 7 positions agree with TRBD1. Per the germline V gene, CDR1 is KGHSH and CDR2 is LQKENI. Germline trimming cut 4 bases from V and 6 bases from J; bases unmatched to any gene: 9. The CDR3 runs 15 residues. The CDR3 here is CASSLGTALTNEQFF. CDR3 nucleotides: TGTGCCAGCTCACTCGGGACAGCTCTTACCAATGAGCAGTTCTTC.

This clone was seen more than once but under ten times. The rearrangement joins TRBV28 to TRBJ2-7; TRBD2 agrees at 7 bases. This CDR3 is built from 12 residues. CDR1 MDHEN and CDR2 SYDVKM come from the germline V gene. J gave up 7 bases and V 6 bases, and 6 bases lay outside the gene matches. Here the CDR3 reads CASRNLGREQYF. In nucleotides, the CDR3 is TGTGCCAGCAGGAACCTCGGGAGGGAGCAGTACTTC. Looking up the rest from reference TRBV28 and TRBJ2-7 gives the full variable domain: DVKVTQSSRYLVKRTGEKVFLECVQDMDHENMFWYRQDPGLGLRLIYFSYDVKMKEKGDIPEGYSVSREKKERFSLILESASTNQTSMYLCASRNLGREQYFGPGTRLTVT.

The chain couples TRBV5-1 to TRBJ1-2, with 11 bases identical to TRBD1. Germline CDR1 reads SGHRS; CDR2 reads YFSETQ. V shed 3 bases and J 5 bases; nucleotides not matched to a gene: 3. The CDR3 consists of 14 residues. The CDR3 nucleotides read TGCGCCAGCAGCTACGGGGACAGGGGGTATGGCTACACCTTC. It is translated as CASSYGDRGYGYTF.

This sequence joins TRBV6-1 and TRBJ1-4, with D possibly matching TRBD1 (6 bases). The CDR3 is 14 amino acids. V was shortened by 3 bases and J by 7 bases, with 12 bases between the two germline ends. CDR1 is MNHNS and CDR2 is SASEGT in the germline V gene. The CDR3 loop reads CASSDQGWGEKLFF. Here the CDR3 DNA reads TGTGCCAGCAGTGACCAGGGGTGGGGTGAAAAACTGTTTTTT.

This chain joins TRBV7-8 and TRBJ2-1; TRBD2 agrees at 7 bases. Looked up from germline, CDR1 is SGHVS and CDR2 is FQNEAQ. V lost 4 bases, J lost 8 bases, and 8 bases stayed unmatched. This CDR3 has 14 residues. The CDR3 DNA reads as TGTGCCAGCAGCTCCGGGAGGTTGATTGATGAGCAGTTCTTC. Protein sequence: CASSSGRLIDEQFF. Looking up the rest from reference TRBV7-8 and TRBJ2-1 gives the full variable domain: GAGVSQSPRYKVAKRGQDVALRCDPISGHVSLFWYQQALGQGPEFLTYFQNEAQLDKSGLPSDRFFAERPEGSVSTLKIQRTQQEDSAVYLCASSSGRLIDEQFFGPGTRLTVL.

This clone was recorded once. The chain combines TRBV7-9 with TRBJ1-4, with D unresolved. Germline-derived CDR1 and CDR2 are SEHNR and FQNEAQ (reference sequence). The CDR3 extends over 14 amino acids. V dropped 5 bases and J dropped 8 bases, with 15 bases sitting between them. This chain's CDR3 is CASSPRAAGEKLFF. As DNA, the CDR3 is TGTGCCAGCAGCCCCCGGGCTGCGGGCGAAAAACTGTTTTTT.

The chain carries TRBV5-1 and TRBJ2-1; tentative D call: TRBD1 (6 bases). Between the trimmed V and J ends, which lost 4 bases and 5 bases, there was a span of 16 bases. The CDR3 runs 15 residues. CDR1 and CDR2 (germline): SGHRS, YFSETQ. The CDR3 DNA reads TGCGCCAGCAGCCCCGCCGGGACACCCCACAATGAGCAGTTCTTC. Protein: CASSPAGTPHNEQFF.

The chain carries TRBV6-1 and TRBJ1-3; 7 positions match TRBD1. The CDR3 spans 17 residues. Unmatched junction bases numbered 12, after V lost 2 bases and J lost 5 bases. Germline CDR1 and CDR2: MNHNS and SASEGT. CDR3 sequence reads: CASSEYVGGGFRNTIYF. In DNA, the CDR3 is TGTGCCAGCAGTGAATACGTAGGAGGGGGCTTTAGAAACACCATATATTTT.

The sample holds many counts of this clone. V and J are TRBV5-1 and TRBJ1-1; D is possibly TRBD1 (5 bases). The germline V gene encodes CDR1 SGHRS and CDR2 YFSETQ. CDR3 size: 14 residues. The germline V and J ends were trimmed by 4 bases and 3 bases, with 13 bases remaining between them. This CDR3 is CASSQQIGDTEAFF. The CDR3 DNA reads as TGCGCCAGCAGCCAACAGATAGGGGACACTGAAGCTTTCTTT. The entire variable domain, with the rest obtained from reference TRBV5-1 and TRBJ1-1, is as follows: KAGVTQTPRYLIKTRGQQVTLSCSPISGHRSVSWYQQTPGQGLQFLFEYFSETQRNKGNFPGRFSGRQFSNSRSEMNVSTLELGDSALYLCASSQQIGDTEAFFGQGTRLTVV.

The chain recombines TRBV20-1 with TRBJ1-1, with 9 nucleotides matching TRBD1. V lost 3 bases, J lost 5 bases, and 10 bases stayed unmatched. The CDR3 is 15 amino acids. Germline V gene lookup returns CDR1 DFQATT and CDR2 SNEGSKA (reference sequence). This CDR3 reads CSASWDRAPWTEAFF. The CDR3 nucleotides are TGCAGTGCTAGTTGGGACAGGGCACCGTGGACTGAAGCTTTCTTT.

The rearrangement links TRBV29-1 to TRBJ2-1; 12 positions match TRBD2. Germline loops: CDR1 SQVTM, CDR2 ANQGSEA. The V segment lost 8 bases and the J segment 1 base; nucleotides outside the gene matches: 6. The CDR3 totals 15 residues. In DNA, the CDR3 is TGCAGCACGGGACTAGCGGGTTTTTCCTACAATGAGCAGTTCTTC. It translates to CSTGLAGFSYNEQFF.

The count of this clone is one. The CDR3 bases are TGTGCCAGCTCACCTGGACAGGGGTCAAGCAATCAGCCCCAGCATTTT. Its translation: CASSPGQGSSNQPQHF. The V call is TRBV18, the J call TRBJ1-5; 9 nucleotides match TRBD1. Germline V gene data show CDR1 as KGHSH and CDR2 as LQKENI. The CDR3 length is 16 residues. With V trimmed by 3 bases and J by 1 base, 4 bases remained unmatched.

This sequence joins TRBV10-2 and TRBJ2-7; 14 nucleotides line up with TRBD2. This CDR3 has 17 residues. Per the germline V gene, CDR1 is WSHSY and CDR2 is SAAADI. J was trimmed by 3 bases and V by 0 bases; bases with no gene match: 4. The CDR3 DNA is TGCGCCAGCAGTGAGTCGGGACTAGCGGGAGTGATCTACGAGCAGTACTTC. Protein product: CASSESGLAGVIYEQYF.

The chain couples TRBV24-1 to TRBJ2-5; no firm D call. CDR3 length: 15 amino acids. Looked up from germline, CDR1 is KGHDR and CDR2 is SFDVKD. Trimming removed 4 bases at V and 4 bases at J, with 15 bases between. The CDR3 sequence: CATSEAADPRETQYF. Here the CDR3 DNA reads TGTGCCACCAGTGAGGCGGCAGACCCTCGAGAGACCCAGTACTTC.

The V gene is TRBV19, the J gene TRBJ2-6; D is possibly TRBD1 (6 bases). V was shortened by 2 bases and J by 1 base, with 18 bases between the two germline ends. The length of the CDR3 is 19 residues. The germline V gene has CDR1 LNHDA and CDR2 SQIVND (reference sequence). The CDR3 bases are TGTGCCAGTAGTATAAGAAGGACAGCAGTTGGTTCTGGGGCCAACGTCCTGACTTTC. Amino acids: CASSIRRTAVGSGANVLTF.

The rearrangement uses TRBV7-9 and TRBJ2-5; 10 bases match TRBD2. J was trimmed by 13 bases and V by 1 base; bases with no gene match: 15. Looked up from germline, CDR1 is SEHNR and CDR2 is FQNEAQ (reference sequence). This CDR3 is built from 16 residues. Here the CDR3 DNA reads TGTGCCAGCAGCTTAGATCTCGCCCTAGCGGGAGTTTCTTGGTACTTC. Amino acids: CASSLDLALAGVSWYF.

V gene TRBV7-9 combines with J gene TRBJ1-1; D remains ambiguous. Germline V gene data show CDR1 as SEHNR and CDR2 as FQNEAQ (reference sequence). Trimming took 2 bases from V and 7 from J, leaving 14 bases between them. The CDR3 is made up of 14 amino acids. The CDR3: CASSLSVAAVEAFF. CDR3 sequence (DNA): TGTGCCAGCAGCTTATCGGTGGCGGCGGTTGAAGCTTTCTTT.

DNA of the CDR3: TGTGCCAGCAGCCCCCCCGGGACAGCCCTTAATGAGCAGTTCTTC. It translates to CASSPPGTALNEQFF. The rearrangement links TRBV7-9 to TRBJ2-1, with TRBD1 identical over 7 bases. Germline V lookup: CDR1 SEHNR, CDR2 FQNEAQ (reference sequence). The CDR3 consists of 15 residues. After removal of 5 bases from V and 7 bases from J, the junction contained 11 bases not matched to a gene.

The V call is TRBV24-1, the J call TRBJ1-3; tentative D call: TRBD1 (6 bases). The CDR3 is made up of 14 amino acids. Between the trimmed V and J ends, which lost 2 bases and 4 bases, there was a span of 8 bases. Germline loops: CDR1 KGHDR, CDR2 SFDVKD. CDR3 sequence (DNA): TGTGCCACCAGTGATTCGGGGACAGGAAACACCATATATTTT. It yields the protein CATSDSGTGNTIYF.

This clone was counted a single time. The chain joins TRBV6-5 to TRBJ1-5; D is unclear. From germline, CDR1 is MNHEY and CDR2 SVGAGI. V was shortened by 5 bases and J by 5 bases, with 10 bases between the two germline ends. The CDR3 has 13 residues. The CDR3 DNA sequence: TGTGCCAGCAGTACAGACGTGGATCAGCCCCAGCATTTT. This gives the protein CASSTDVDQPQHF.

The V gene is TRBV5-1, the J gene TRBJ1-2, with D hard to call. Trimming stripped 5 bases from V and 2 bases from J, with 16 bases between. This CDR3 spans 15 amino acids. CDR1 and CDR2 from the germline V gene are SGHRS and YFSETQ. CDR3 DNA sequence: TGCGCCAGCAGACTTGGGGAGGGTCCCAACTATGGCTACACCTTC. Translating gives CASRLGEGPNYGYTF.

V and J are TRBV11-3 and TRBJ2-2; D might be TRBD1 (5 bases). The V gene's germline CDR1 is SGHNT and CDR2 YENEEA. V shed 0 bases and J shed 6 bases, with 8 bases lying between them. The CDR3 extends over 14 amino acids. CDR3 region: CASSLEGAAGELFF. CDR3 nucleotide sequence: TGTGCCAGCAGCTTAGAAGGGGCCGCCGGGGAGCTGTTTTTT.

This rearrangement joins TRBV7-9 to TRBJ2-3; D gene unclear. The V gene lost 5 bases and the J gene lost 2 bases, with 11 bases spanning the gap. The CDR3 is 14 amino acids. Germline V CDR1 and CDR2: SEHNR, FQNEAQ (reference sequence). This CDR3 reads CASSRPVNTDTQYF. DNA of the CDR3: TGTGCCAGCAGCCGTCCGGTGAACACAGATACGCAGTATTTT.

Only one count was recorded for this clone. This chain links TRBV2 with TRBJ1-5; the D gene is possibly TRBD1 (5 bases). Germline CDR1 is SNHLY and CDR2 is FYNNEI. This CDR3 comprises 15 residues. V dropped 7 bases and J dropped 0 bases, with 13 bases sitting between them. CDR3 loop: CASTGGVGSNQPQHF. For the CDR3, the DNA is TGTGCCAGCACGGGGGGGGTCGGTAGCAATCAGCCCCAGCATTTT.

V is TRBV6-2 or TRBV6-3 and J is TRBJ2-1, with a tentative D call TRBD2 (7 bases). CDR1 and CDR2 (germline): MNHEY, SVGEGT. Trimming took 6 bases from V and 6 from J, leaving 21 bases between them. The CDR3 contains 16 residues. CDR3 amino acids: CASSPKGRGRSNEQFF. The DNA of the CDR3 is TGTGCCAGCAGCCCTAAGGGGAGGGGGAGATCCAATGAGCAGTTCTTC.

The chain recombines TRBV18 with TRBJ1-1, with a tentative D call TRBD1 (6 bases). The CDR3 sequence is 15 residues long. Trimming shortened V by 0 bases and J by 4 bases, and 12 bases separated the two germline ends. Looked up from germline, CDR1 is KGHSH and CDR2 is LQKENI. CDR3 nucleotides: TGTGCCAGCTCACCACCGGGGGCGCGTAGCACTGAAGCTTTCTTT. Translated, it gives CASSPPGARSTEAFF.

This chain joins TRBV27 and TRBJ2-7; 9 bases are a match to TRBD1. Trimming at V came to 5 bases and at J to 2 bases, leaving 10 bases not matched to a gene. In germline, CDR1 is MNHEY, CDR2 SMNVEV (reference sequence). The CDR3 is 16 residues long. This chain's CDR3 is CASSLTGTGNPYEQYV. The CDR3 DNA follows: TGTGCCAGCAGTCTCACCGGGACAGGGAATCCCTACGAGCAGTACGTC.

The genes are TRBV7-2 and TRBJ2-1; tentatively, D is TRBD2 (5 bases). Germline CDR1 SGHTA, CDR2 FQGNSA. V gave up 0 bases and J gave up 8 bases, with 11 bases separating them. The length of the CDR3 is 14 residues. The CDR3 spells CASSLAASHDEQFF. CDR3 nucleotides: TGTGCCAGCAGCTTAGCAGCTAGCCACGATGAGCAGTTCTTC. The whole variable domain, remainder taken from reference TRBV7-2 and TRBJ2-1, is GAGVSQSPSNKVTEKGKDVELRCDPISGHTALYWYRQSLGQGLEFLIYFQGNSAPDKSGLPSDRFSAERTGGSVSTLTIQRTQQEDSAVYLCASSLAASHDEQFFGPGTRLTVL.

The J gene is TRBJ1-2, the V gene TRBV9; a weak D match, TRBD1 (5 bases). Germline V lookup: CDR1 SGDLS, CDR2 YYNGEE. V lost 2 bases and J lost 2, with 7 bases in between. This CDR3 is built from 13 residues. The CDR3 spells CASSVAGNYGYTF. CDR3 coding DNA: TGTGCCAGCAGCGTCGCAGGGAACTATGGCTACACCTTC. Looking up the rest from reference TRBV9 and TRBJ1-2 gives the full variable domain: DSGVTQTPKHLITATGQRVTLRCSPRSGDLSVYWYQQSLDQGLQFLIQYYNGEERAKGNILERFSAQQFPDLHSELNLSSLELGDSALYFCASSVAGNYGYTFGSGTRLTVV.

The rearrangement joins TRBV6-5 to TRBJ2-3; D unclear. V lost 4 bases, J lost 4 bases, and 9 bases lay in between. The CDR3 has 13 residues. Germline CDR1 MNHEY, CDR2 SVGAGI. The CDR3 DNA reads TGTGCCAGCAGTTCTACGTTGTCAGATACGCAGTATTTT. The encoded protein is CASSSTLSDTQYF.

The chain links TRBV6-2 or TRBV6-3 to TRBJ2-3; 7 bases align to TRBD1. This CDR3 contains 14 residues. Germline lookup yields CDR1 MNHEY and CDR2 SVGEGT. The junction had 8 bases not matched to a gene; V was cut back by 5 bases and J by 6 bases. The CDR3 spells CASSGRGPGDTQYF. The CDR3 DNA sequence: TGTGCCAGCAGTGGAAGGGGGCCTGGCGATACGCAGTATTTT.